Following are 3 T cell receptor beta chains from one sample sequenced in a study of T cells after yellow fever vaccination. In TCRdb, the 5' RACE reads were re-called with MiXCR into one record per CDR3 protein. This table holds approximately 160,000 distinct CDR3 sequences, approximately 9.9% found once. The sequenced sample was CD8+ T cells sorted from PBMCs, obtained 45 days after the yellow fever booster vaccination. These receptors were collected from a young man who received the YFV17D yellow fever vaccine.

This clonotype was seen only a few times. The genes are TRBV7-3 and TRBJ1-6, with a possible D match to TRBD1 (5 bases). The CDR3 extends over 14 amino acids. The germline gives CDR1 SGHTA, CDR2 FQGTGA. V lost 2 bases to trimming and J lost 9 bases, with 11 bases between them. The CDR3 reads CASSLGGVGSPLHF. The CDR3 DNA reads TGTGCCAGCAGCTTAGGGGGTGTAGGTTCACCCCTCCACTTT.

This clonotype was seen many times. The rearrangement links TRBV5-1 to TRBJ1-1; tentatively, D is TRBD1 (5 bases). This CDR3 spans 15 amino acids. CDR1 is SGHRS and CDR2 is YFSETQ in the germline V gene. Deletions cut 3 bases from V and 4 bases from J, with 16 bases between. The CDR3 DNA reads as TGCGCCAGCAGCTCATACCGGGGGGTTCGCACTGAAGCTTTCTTT. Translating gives CASSSYRGVRTEAFF. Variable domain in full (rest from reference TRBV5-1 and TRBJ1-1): KAGVTQTPRYLIKTRGQQVTLSCSPISGHRSVSWYQQTPGQGLQFLFEYFSETQRNKGNFPGRFSGRQFSNSRSEMNVSTLELGDSALYLCASSSYRGVRTEAFFGQGTRLTVV.

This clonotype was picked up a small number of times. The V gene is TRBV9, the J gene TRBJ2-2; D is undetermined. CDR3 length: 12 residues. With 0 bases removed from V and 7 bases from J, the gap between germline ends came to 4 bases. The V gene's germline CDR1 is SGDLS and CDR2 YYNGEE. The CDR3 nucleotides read TGTGCCAGCAGCGTAGTAGACGGGGAGCTGTTTTTT. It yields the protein CASSVVDGELFF.